Presented here are 24 T cell receptor beta chains from one specimen sequenced in a study of T cells in localized non-small cell lung cancer. Measured with immunoSEQ multiplex PCR; TCRdb has only the in-frame clones, and not every one. The sample contains tens of thousands of clones, around 84% of which appear only once. Sample: peripheral blood, taken before any cancer treatment. The receptors shown here come from a male donor older than 55 with stage III lung adenocarcinoma.

This clone appeared once. The chain combines TRBV7-9 with TRBJ1-5; no clear D gene. Germline V gives CDR1 SEHNR, CDR2 FQNEAQ (reference sequence). The CDR3 is made up of 13 amino acids. V dropped 7 bases and J dropped 0 bases, with 7 bases sitting between them. The DNA of the CDR3 is TGTGCCAGCATCGAGGGTAGCAATCAGCCCCAGCATTTT. Translating it yields CASIEGSNQPQHF. The full variable domain, with the rest looked up from reference TRBV7-9 and TRBJ1-5, is DTGVSQNPRHKITKRGQNVTFRCDPISEHNRLYWYRQTLGQGPEFLTYFQNEAQLEKSRLLSDRFSAERPKGSFSTLEIQRTEQGDSAMYLCASIEGSNQPQHFGDGTRLSIL.

This chain connects TRBV6-5 to TRBJ2-7, with a possible D match to TRBD2 (6 bases). The germline CDR1 and CDR2 sequences are MNHEY and SVGAGI. With 3 bases removed from V and 2 bases from J, the gap between germline ends came to 11 bases. The CDR3 is made up of 14 amino acids. The CDR3 loop reads CASSYYGGAYEQYF. The DNA for the CDR3 is TGTGCCAGCAGTTATTATGGAGGGGCCTACGAGCAGTACTTC.

This clone was picked up one time. This chain links TRBV2 with TRBJ1-5, with 7 nucleotides matching TRBD1. The ends lost 7 bases at V and 1 base at J; junction bases unmatched: 7. CDR3 size: 15 residues. Looked up from germline, CDR1 is SNHLY and CDR2 is FYNNEI. The CDR3 DNA follows: TGTGCCAGCACCGCGACAGGGTCCAGCAATCAGCCCCAGCATTTT. Translating gives CASTATGSSNQPQHF.

This rearrangement joins TRBV5-1 to TRBJ2-7, with 10 positions matching TRBD2. Trimming removed 0 bases from V and 0 bases from J; junction bases left unmatched: 9. CDR1 SGHRS and CDR2 YFSETQ come from the germline V gene. The CDR3 consists of 18 residues. CDR3 in amino acids: CASSLEPSGGFYSYEQYF. As DNA, the CDR3 is TGCGCCAGCAGCTTGGAGCCTAGCGGGGGTTTCTACTCCTACGAGCAGTACTTC.

The V call is TRBV19, the J call TRBJ1-5; D is possibly TRBD1 (5 bases). The CDR3 extends over 14 amino acids. CDR1 is LNHDA and CDR2 is SQIVND in the germline V gene (reference sequence). Trimming pared 5 bases from V and 1 base from J, leaving 9 bases between. The CDR3 DNA reads TGTGCCAGTAGTCCCCGGGACAGCAATCAGCCCCAGCATTTT. Its protein is CASSPRDSNQPQHF.

This chain links TRBV18 with TRBJ1-1; no clear D gene. The CDR3 sequence is 14 residues long. Deletions cut 2 bases from V and 0 bases from J, with 7 bases between. Germline CDR1 and CDR2: KGHSH and LQKENI. The CDR3 bases are TGTGCCAGCTCACCAAGGCGGGTGAACACTGAAGCTTTCTTT. It translates to CASSPRRVNTEAFF.

A note on this clone: At one of its ends the junction is not consistent with the germline gene, which may arise from a read error. The chain links TRBV18 to TRBJ2-1, with D possibly TRBD2 on 5 matching bases. The CDR3 loop spans 12 amino acids. CDR1 and CDR2 (germline): KGHSH, LQKENI. The CDR3 nucleotides read TGTGCCAGCTCACCCTCCACCAGACTACATATCTTC. Protein product: CASSPSTRLHIF.

This chain uses TRBV19 with TRBJ2-6, with 7 bases fitting TRBD1. From germline, CDR1 is LNHDA and CDR2 SQIVND (reference sequence). The V and J ends lost 6 bases and 0 bases, in that order; junction bases with no gene match: 2. The CDR3 has 15 amino acids. CDR3 in DNA: TGTGCCAGTAGCGGACAGGCCTCTGGGGCCAACGTCCTGACTTTC. This codes for CASSGQASGANVLTF.

The gene calls are TRBV6-1 and TRBJ2-1; a possible D gene is TRBD2 (6 bases). V was shortened by 2 bases and J by 2 bases, with 10 bases between the two germline ends. The CDR3 totals 15 residues. Germline CDR1 and CDR2: MNHNS and SASEGT. This CDR3 reads CASSEYSGAYNEQFF. As DNA, the CDR3 is TGTGCCAGCAGTGAATATTCGGGGGCCTACAATGAGCAGTTCTTC.

The rearrangement joins TRBV10-3 to TRBJ1-5; D remains ambiguous. Trimming took off 4 bases at V and 7 bases at J, with 8 bases between the two ends. CDR1 and CDR2 from the germline V gene are ENHRY and SYGVKD. This CDR3 region has 12 residues. CDR3 bases: TGTGCCATCAGTGGAGGAGGACAGCCCCAGCATTTT. Amino acids: CAISGGGQPQHF.

This rearrangement joins TRBV7-2 to TRBJ2-1; maybe TRBD2 (5 bases). This CDR3 spans 15 amino acids. Germline CDR1 reads SGHTA; CDR2 reads FQGNSA. V was shortened by 2 bases and J by 0 bases, with 8 bases between the two germline ends. The CDR3: CASSLTLGSYNEQFF. The DNA for the CDR3 is TGTGCCAGCAGCTTAACACTAGGCTCCTACAATGAGCAGTTCTTC.

The rearrangement links TRBV13 to TRBJ1-3; D ambiguous. V was clipped by 1 base and J by 4 bases, with 2 bases between them. The CDR3 totals 12 residues. CDR1 and CDR2 from the germline V gene are PRHDT and FYEKMQ (reference sequence). The CDR3 spells CASSLVGNTIYF. The CDR3, as DNA: TGTGCCAGCAGCTTAGTCGGAAACACCATATATTTT. The full variable domain, rest sourced from reference TRBV13 and TRBJ1-3, is AAGVIQSPRHLIKEKRETATLKCYPIPRHDTVYWYQQGPGQDPQFLISFYEKMQSDKGSIPDRFSAQQFSDYHSELNMSSLELGDSALYFCASSLVGNTIYFGEGSWLTVV.

This chain uses TRBV4-2 with TRBJ2-3; 12 nucleotides agree with TRBD2. CDR1 is LGHNA, CDR2 YNFKEQ, per germline. CDR3 length equals 16 residues. With V trimmed by 3 bases and J by 6 bases, 7 bases remained unmatched. CDR3 loop: CASSHPGLAGLDTQYF. In DNA form, the CDR3 reads TGTGCCAGCAGCCACCCGGGACTAGCGGGTCTGGATACGCAGTATTTT.

The chain uses TRBV11-2 and TRBJ2-3, with 8 nucleotides matching TRBD2. The CDR3 has 14 residues. The V gene's germline CDR1 is SGHAT and CDR2 FQNNGV. J was trimmed by 8 bases and V by 5 bases; bases with no gene match: 9. The DNA for the CDR3 is TGTGCCAGCAGCCGGGAGGGGCTGAGGGGTACGCAGTATTTT. It is translated as CASSREGLRGTQYF. Full variable domain (remainder filled in from reference TRBV11-2 and TRBJ2-3): EAGVAQSPRYKIIEKRQSVAFWCNPISGHATLYWYQQILGQGPKLLIQFQNNGVVDDSQLPKDRFSAERLKGVDSTLKIQPAKLEDSAVYLCASSREGLRGTQYFGPGTRLTVL.

This chain links TRBV5-8 with TRBJ1-2, with D perhaps matching TRBD1 (5 bases). Germline CDR1 and CDR2: SGHTS and YDEGEE. The V end lost 2 bases, the J end lost 2 bases, and 10 bases lay between the germline ends. This CDR3 is 14 amino acids long. The chain's CDR3 is CASSFLRGNYGYTF. CDR3 nucleotide sequence: TGTGCCAGCAGCTTTCTGAGGGGAAACTATGGCTACACCTTC.

V usage is TRBV7-2 and J usage is TRBJ1-2; D gene uncertain. Germline V gene sequence: CDR1 SGHTA, CDR2 FQGNSA. The CDR3 sequence is 12 residues long. Trimming stripped 1 base from V and 7 bases from J, with 7 bases between. CDR3 nucleotides: TGTGCCAGCAGCTTAGAGGCAGGTGGCTACACCTTC. It yields the protein CASSLEAGGYTF.

The genes are TRBV19 and TRBJ2-5; 11 bases agree with TRBD2. This CDR3 has 14 residues. Germline CDR1 reads LNHDA; CDR2 reads SQIVND (reference sequence). V shed 7 bases, J shed 2 bases, and the junction held 3 bases outside the gene matches. The DNA of the CDR3 is TGTGCCAGTATGCTAGCGGGAGGACAAGAGACCCAGTACTTC. Its protein is CASMLAGGQETQYF.

The chain employs TRBV5-1 and TRBJ1-1; D unclear. Trimming left V 0 bases short and J 8 bases short, with 17 bases between. The CDR3 runs to 15 residues. The germline V gene encodes CDR1 SGHRS and CDR2 YFSETQ. The CDR3 sequence: CASSLADEGLREAFF. DNA for the CDR3: TGCGCCAGCAGCTTGGCCGACGAAGGGTTGAGGGAAGCTTTCTTT.

This chain uses TRBV19 with TRBJ2-7; D not certain. Trimming removed 5 bases from V and 5 bases from J, with 10 bases in between. The CDR3 totals 12 residues. From germline, CDR1 is LNHDA and CDR2 SQIVND (reference sequence). The chain's CDR3 is CASSAAFNEQYF. In nucleotides, the CDR3 is TGTGCCAGTAGTGCAGCCTTTAACGAGCAGTACTTC.

V and J are TRBV9 and TRBJ2-3; D may be TRBD1 (6 bases). The germline gives CDR1 SGDLS, CDR2 YYNGEE. This CDR3 region has 13 residues. The germline V and J ends were trimmed by 2 bases and 4 bases, with 8 bases remaining between them. CDR3 nucleotide sequence: TGTGCCAGCAGCGTTGGGACACCAGATACGCAGTATTTT. Protein product: CASSVGTPDTQYF.

This clone was observed a few times. The chain couples TRBV4-2 to TRBJ2-7; D is possibly TRBD1 (5 bases). This CDR3 comprises 15 residues. Deletions cut 2 bases from V and 5 bases from J, with 16 bases between. Germline CDR1 and CDR2: LGHNA and YNFKEQ. In DNA form, the CDR3 reads TGTGCCAGCAGCCAACCGGACAACCAGGCCAACGAGCAGTACTTC. It is translated as CASSQPDNQANEQYF.

The chain couples TRBV4-2 to TRBJ1-2; D is unclear. This CDR3 comprises 12 residues. Deletions cut 0 bases from V and 7 bases from J, with 6 bases between. The V gene's germline CDR1 is LGHNA and CDR2 YNFKEQ. The CDR3, as DNA: TGTGCCAGCAGCCAAGATATAGGTGGCTACACCTTC. This codes for CASSQDIGGYTF.

The chain joins TRBV27 to TRBJ1-2; weak D call: TRBD1 (5 bases). Germline CDR1 MNHEY, CDR2 SMNVEV (reference sequence). The ends were cut back, 2 bases at V and 8 bases at J, with 15 bases in the middle. The CDR3 contains 14 residues. CDR3: CASSLALGVGGYTF. In nucleotides, the CDR3 is TGTGCCAGCAGTTTAGCATTAGGGGTCGGCGGCTACACCTTC.

The gene calls are TRBV14 and TRBJ1-1, with a possible D match to TRBD1 (6 bases). Per the germline V gene, CDR1 is SGHDN and CDR2 is FVKESK. The V gene lost 4 bases and the J gene lost 4 bases, with 19 bases spanning the gap. The CDR3 is made up of 16 amino acids. DNA for the CDR3: TGTGCCAGCAGCCGTCGGACAGAGTCTTCGGGCACTGAAGCTTTCTTT. Translated: CASSRRTESSGTEAFF.